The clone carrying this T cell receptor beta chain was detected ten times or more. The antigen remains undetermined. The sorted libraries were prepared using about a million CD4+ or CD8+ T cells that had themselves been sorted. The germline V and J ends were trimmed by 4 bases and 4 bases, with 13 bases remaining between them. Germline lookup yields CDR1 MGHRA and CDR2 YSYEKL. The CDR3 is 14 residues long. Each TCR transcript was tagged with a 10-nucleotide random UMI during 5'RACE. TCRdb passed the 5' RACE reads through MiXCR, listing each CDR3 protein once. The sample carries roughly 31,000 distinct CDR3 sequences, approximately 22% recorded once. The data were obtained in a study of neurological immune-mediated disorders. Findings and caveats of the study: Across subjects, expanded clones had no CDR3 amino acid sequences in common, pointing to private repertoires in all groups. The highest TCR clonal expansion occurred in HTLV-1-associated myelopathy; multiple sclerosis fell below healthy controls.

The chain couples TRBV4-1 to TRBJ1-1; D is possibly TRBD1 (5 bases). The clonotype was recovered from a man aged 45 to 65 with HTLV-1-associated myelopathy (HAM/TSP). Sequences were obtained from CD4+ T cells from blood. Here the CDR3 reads CASSPRDGGTEAFF. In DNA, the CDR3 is TGCGCCAGCAGCCCCCGGGACGGGGGCACTGAAGCTTTCTTT.